This T cell receptor (beta chain) was profiled in a study of T cells in localized non-small cell lung cancer. Turning to this clone: Its antigen is unidentified.

TCRdb keeps only in-frame clones here, not all; method: immunoSEQ multiplex PCR. The sample contains 50,000 to 65,000 clones, roughly 80% of which appear only once. General study findings and limits: Appearances in adjacent lung were noted for a median about 60 of the top 100 tumor clones. Only one tumor region went through sequencing, so heterogeneity may still be there.

The germline V gene has CDR1 MNHEY and CDR2 SVGAGI. The germline V and J ends were trimmed by 4 bases and 0 bases, with 9 bases remaining between them. The CDR3 spans 14 residues. The sample in question was PBMCs, obtained before any cancer treatment. The sequence was collected from a woman aged 35-75 years with stage II lung adenocarcinoma. This sequence joins TRBV6-5 and TRBJ1-1; D is unresolved. The CDR3 sequence is CASSSLHLNTEAFF. CDR3 nucleotides: TGTGCCAGCAGTTCCCTACACTTGAACACTGAAGCTTTCTTT.